The entry below gives a single T cell receptor beta chain sequence along with its context. Germline V gene sequence: CDR1 SQVTM, CDR2 ANQGSEA. V lost 1 base and J lost 4, with 5 bases in between. The CDR3 runs 11 residues. The sample belongs to a study of blood T cell repertoires in COVID-19. Overall study: Sample material is recorded as cDNA or gDNA derived from T cells, B-cell-depleted T cells, or PBMCs.

Using immunoSEQ multiplex PCR, the repertoire was profiled, and TCRdb retains in-frame clones only, with some absent. The sample consists of around 170,000 clones, 86% of them appearing once. Specimen: PBMCs or T cells enriched from blood (not recorded which). This chain uses TRBV29-1 with TRBJ2-7; no clear D gene. The sequence was collected from a woman aged 25-40 years who had recovered from COVID-19. The CDR3 reads CSVEVAYEQYF. In nucleotides, the CDR3 is TGCAGCGTTGAAGTGGCTTACGAGCAGTACTTC.